The 13 T cell receptor beta chains listed next were all sequenced from one sample in a study of blood T cell repertoires in COVID-19. This table comes from immunoSEQ multiplex PCR, and its TCRdb copy is limited to in-frame clones, with some not included. The sample contains approximately 110,000 clones, 85% to 90% of which appear only once. Sample: peripheral blood. The receptors were sampled from a woman of 80 years or more with acute or convalescent COVID-19.

This rearrangement joins TRBV15 to TRBJ2-1; possibly TRBD2 for D (6 bases). V lost 8 bases and J 10 bases, leaving 12 bases between the germline ends. Germline V CDR1 and CDR2: LNHNV, YYDKDF (reference sequence). The CDR3 is 11 amino acids. CDR3 bases: TGTGCCACCGATAGGGGAGGAGAGCAGTTCTTC. Translated: CATDRGGEQFF. Drawing the rest from reference TRBV15 and TRBJ2-1, the complete variable domain is DAMVIQNPRYQVTQFGKPVTLSCSQTLNHNVMYWYQQKSSQAPKLLFHYYDKDFNNEADTPDNFQSRRPNTSFCFLDIRSPGLGDTAMYLCATDRGGEQFFGPGTRLTVL.

Notes on this clone: The sample contains more than one DNA sequence encoding this CDR3. V is TRBV10-3 and J is TRBJ2-7; tentative D call: TRBD1 (5 bases). The CDR3 consists of 12 residues. V shed 4 bases and J shed 4 bases, with 8 bases lying between them. Per germline, CDR1 ENHRY and CDR2 SYGVKD. The DNA for the CDR3 is TGTGCCATCAGTGGCCAGGGTTACGAGCAGTACTTC. This encodes CAISGQGYEQYF.

The chain combines TRBV7-3 with TRBJ1-2, with D perhaps matching TRBD1 (5 bases). Germline CDR1 reads SGHTA; CDR2 reads FQGTGA. Trimming stripped 6 bases from V and 1 base from J, with 9 bases between. The CDR3 runs 13 residues. The CDR3 DNA sequence: TGTGCCAGCAGTCCAGGGTTTAACTATGGCTACACCTTC. It is translated as CASSPGFNYGYTF.

V gene TRBV11-2 combines with J gene TRBJ2-3; 7 nucleotides line up with TRBD2. The CDR3 length is 12 residues. Per germline, CDR1 SGHAT and CDR2 FQNNGV. The V gene end was trimmed by 5 bases and the J gene end by 11 bases; junction bases not matched to a gene: 7. CDR3 coding DNA: TGTGCCAGCAGCCCAAGCGGGGTTAGGCAGTATTTT. Translated: CASSPSGVRQYF.

The chain employs TRBV4-2 and TRBJ1-2; no clear D gene. This CDR3 has 15 residues. Germline CDR1 is LGHNA and CDR2 is YNFKEQ. Between the trimmed V and J ends, which lost 0 bases and 5 bases, there was a span of 13 bases. The CDR3 bases are TGTGCCAGCAGCCAAGAAAGAAGGAGGTTTTATGGCTACACCTTC. As protein: CASSQERRRFYGYTF.

This rearrangement joins TRBV30 to TRBJ2-3; TRBD2 agrees at 7 bases. Losses at the gene ends were 0 bases for V and 6 bases for J; bases not matched to a gene: 18. Germline loops: CDR1 GTSNPN, CDR2 SVGIG (reference sequence). The CDR3 runs 18 residues. The chain's CDR3 is CAWSVGWRAGPRGDTQYF. The DNA of the CDR3 is TGTGCCTGGAGTGTTGGTTGGAGAGCGGGGCCCCGAGGGGATACGCAGTATTTT.

The chain has TRBV28 and TRBJ1-5; weak D call: TRBD1 (5 bases). The germline V gene encodes CDR1 MDHEN and CDR2 SYDVKM. Trimming took off 0 bases at V and 2 bases at J, with 8 bases between the two ends. This CDR3 is built from 15 residues. CDR3 region: CASSLWQGGNQPQHF. CDR3 DNA sequence: TGTGCCAGCAGTTTATGGCAGGGTGGCAATCAGCCCCAGCATTTT.

The chain recombines TRBV5-1 with TRBJ2-3; TRBD2 matches 8 bases. The V and J ends lost 0 bases and 6 bases, in that order; junction bases with no gene match: 9. The germline CDR1 and CDR2 sequences are SGHRS and YFSETQ. The CDR3 is 16 amino acids. In DNA form, the CDR3 reads TGCGCCAGCAGCTTGGGTGGTAGCGGGGTGTTGGATACGCAGTATTTT. This translates into CASSLGGSGVLDTQYF.

This chain uses TRBV5-1 with TRBJ1-1, with TRBD1 identical over 7 bases. Per the germline V gene, CDR1 is SGHRS and CDR2 is YFSETQ. Unmatched junction bases numbered 9, after V lost 0 bases and J lost 4 bases. The CDR3 is made up of 16 amino acids. The CDR3, as DNA: TGCGCCAGCAGCTTGGGAGGGGGCGCTTCGGTCACTGAAGCTTTCTTT. As protein: CASSLGGGASVTEAFF.

The CDR3 reads CASSPLRGLVYEQYF. The CDR3 coding sequence is TGTGCCAGCAGCCCCCTGAGGGGGCTGGTCTACGAGCAGTACTTC. The gene calls are TRBV11-2 and TRBJ2-7; 7 bases line up with TRBD1. The CDR3 sequence is 15 residues long. Germline V gene lookup returns CDR1 SGHAT and CDR2 FQNNGV. V lost 5 bases and J lost 3; bases outside the gene matches: 10.

V and J are TRBV18 and TRBJ2-5, with 14 bases identical to TRBD2. CDR3 size: 17 residues. From germline, CDR1 is KGHSH and CDR2 LQKENI. Losses at the gene ends were 0 bases for V and 0 bases for J; bases not matched to a gene: 0. The CDR3 is CASSPPGLAGDQETQYF. The CDR3, as DNA: TGTGCCAGCTCACCACCGGGACTAGCGGGGGACCAAGAGACCCAGTACTTC.

The V call is TRBV9, the J call TRBJ2-7; 9 nucleotides line up with TRBD1. The CDR3 extends over 14 amino acids. V gave up 3 bases and J gave up 6 bases; unmatched junction bases: 7. CDR1 is SGDLS, CDR2 YYNGEE, per germline. In DNA, the CDR3 is TGTGCCAGCAGCGCCGGGACAGGGTGGGCCGAGCAGTACTTC. It specifies CASSAGTGWAEQYF.

V is TRBV2 and J is TRBJ1-5; weak D call: TRBD1 (6 bases). The germline V and J ends were trimmed by 5 bases and 3 bases, with 23 bases remaining between them. The CDR3 extends over 18 amino acids. CDR1 is SNHLY and CDR2 is FYNNEI in the germline V gene. The DNA for the CDR3 is TGTGCCAGCAGTCAAAAAACAGGGCTCCTGGGGGTCAATCAGCCCCAGCATTTT. It encodes CASSQKTGLLGVNQPQHF. Looking up the rest from reference TRBV2 and TRBJ1-5 gives the full variable domain: EPEVTQTPSHQVTQMGQEVILRCVPISNHLYFYWYRQILGQKVEFLVSFYNNEISEKSEIFDDQFSVERPDGSNFTLKIRSTKLEDSAMYFCASSQKTGLLGVNQPQHFGDGTRLSIL.